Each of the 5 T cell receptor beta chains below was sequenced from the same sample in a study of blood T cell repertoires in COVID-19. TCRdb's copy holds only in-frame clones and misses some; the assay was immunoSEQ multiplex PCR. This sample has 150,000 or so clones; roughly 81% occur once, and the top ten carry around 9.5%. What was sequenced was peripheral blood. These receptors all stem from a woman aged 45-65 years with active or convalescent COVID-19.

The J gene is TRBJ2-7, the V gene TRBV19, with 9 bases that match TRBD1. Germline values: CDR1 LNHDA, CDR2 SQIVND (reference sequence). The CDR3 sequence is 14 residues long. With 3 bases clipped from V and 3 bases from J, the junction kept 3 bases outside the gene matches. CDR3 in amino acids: CASSIGQGRYEQYF. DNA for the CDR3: TGTGCCAGTAGTATTGGACAGGGGCGCTACGAGCAGTACTTC.

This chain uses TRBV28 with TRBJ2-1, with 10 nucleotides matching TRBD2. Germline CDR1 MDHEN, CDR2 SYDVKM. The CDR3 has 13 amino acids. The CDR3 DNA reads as TGTGCGGCTACTAGCGGGGTCCCTTATGAGCAGTTCTTC. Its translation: CAATSGVPYEQFF.

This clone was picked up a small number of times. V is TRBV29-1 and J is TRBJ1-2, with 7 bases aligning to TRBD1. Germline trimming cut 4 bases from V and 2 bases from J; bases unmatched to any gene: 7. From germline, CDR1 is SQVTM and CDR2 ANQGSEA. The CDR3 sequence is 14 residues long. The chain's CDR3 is CSVGARGQNYGYTF. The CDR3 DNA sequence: TGCAGCGTTGGCGCTAGGGGACAGAACTATGGCTACACCTTC.

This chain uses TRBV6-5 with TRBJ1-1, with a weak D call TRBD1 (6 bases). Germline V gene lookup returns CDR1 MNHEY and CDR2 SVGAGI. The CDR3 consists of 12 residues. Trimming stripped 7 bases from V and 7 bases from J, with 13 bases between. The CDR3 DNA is TGTGCCAGCAAGGGATCAGGGGATGAAGCTTTCTTT. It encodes CASKGSGDEAFF.

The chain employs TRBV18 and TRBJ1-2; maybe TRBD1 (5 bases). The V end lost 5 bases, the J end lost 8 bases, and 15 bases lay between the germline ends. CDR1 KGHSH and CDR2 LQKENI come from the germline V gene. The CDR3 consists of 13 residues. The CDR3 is CASSNPGVDGYTF. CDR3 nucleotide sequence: TGTGCCAGCTCAAATCCGGGGGTCGACGGCTACACCTTC.